These T cell receptor beta chains were read from a single sample in a study of Graves' ophthalmopathy and Graves' hyperthyroidism. TCRdb passed the multiplex PCR reads through MiXCR, listing each CDR3 protein once. The sample has 600,000 to 700,000 distinct CDR3 sequences, about 41% seen once. The sample was peripheral blood. These receptors originate from an adult man with Graves' ophthalmopathy. Each CDR3 is given with its conserved first and last residue. D genes are given only for firm matches. Clone size is shown for a subset of rows, as once, few, many or a class of expanded clone.

v_call: TRBV9
j_call: TRBJ2-2
clone_size: NA
d_call: TRBD2
cdr3_aa: CASSASGGPKGELFF
cdr3_nt: TGTGCCAGCAGCGCTAGCGGGGGGCCCAAGGGGGAGCTGTTTTTT

v_call: TRBV20-1
j_call: TRBJ1-1
clone_size: many
d_call: NA
cdr3_aa: CSARVAGLNTEAFF
cdr3_nt: TGCAGTGCTAGAGTTGCAGGGCTGAACACTGAAGCTTTCTTT

v_call: TRBV10-3
j_call: TRBJ1-5
clone_size: many
d_call: NA
cdr3_aa: CAISEGWVNQPQHF
cdr3_nt: TGTGCCATCAGTGAGGGATGGGTCAATCAGCCCCAGCATTTT

v_call: TRBV10-3
j_call: TRBJ2-5
clone_size: many
d_call: TRBD2
cdr3_aa: CATYSGGLAEETQYF
cdr3_nt: TGTGCCACCTACTCGGGAGGACTCGCTGAAGAGACCCAGTACTTC

v_call: TRBV29-1
j_call: TRBJ1-2
clone_size: NA
d_call: NA
cdr3_aa: CSLRDAVYTF
cdr3_nt: TGCAGCCTCCGGGACGCGGTCTACACCTTC

v_call: TRBV9
j_call: TRBJ2-5
clone_size: NA
d_call: NA
cdr3_aa: CASRWVGEETQYF
cdr3_nt: TGTGCCAGCAGGTGGGTGGGTGAAGAGACCCAGTACTTC

v_call: TRBV12-5
j_call: TRBJ1-5
clone_size: NA
d_call: NA
cdr3_aa: CASGLNRLRGNNQPQHF
cdr3_nt: TGTGCTAGTGGTTTGAACCGGTTAAGGGGCAACAATCAGCCCCAGCATTTT

v_call: TRBV20-1
j_call: TRBJ2-7
clone_size: NA
d_call: TRBD2
cdr3_aa: CSARDVRLAGRPSSYEQYF
cdr3_nt: TGCAGTGCTAGAGATGTGCGATTAGCGGGGCGACCGAGCTCCTACGAGCAGTACTTC

v_call: TRBV5-1
j_call: TRBJ2-5
clone_size: NA
d_call: NA
cdr3_aa: CASSLGWTEETQYF
cdr3_nt: TGCGCCAGCAGCTTGGGATGGACAGAAGAGACCCAGTACTTC

v_call: TRBV19
j_call: TRBJ1-2
clone_size: many
d_call: NA
cdr3_aa: CASSIARRDRYESYTF
cdr3_nt: TGTGCCAGTAGTATAGCCCGCCGGGACCGGTACGAGAGCTACACCTTC

v_call: TRBV25-1
j_call: TRBJ1-2
clone_size: NA
d_call: TRBD1
cdr3_aa: CASSEYGTGGGGYTF
cdr3_nt: TGTGCCAGCAGTGAATACGGGACAGGGGGCGGTGGCTACACCTTC

v_call: TRBV20-1
j_call: TRBJ2-7
clone_size: many
d_call: NA
cdr3_aa: CSARGTQSYEQYF
cdr3_nt: TGCAGTGCTAGAGGTACGCAATCCTACGAGCAGTACTTC

v_call: TRBV5-6
j_call: TRBJ2-7
clone_size: many
d_call: NA
cdr3_aa: CASRKNNYEQYF
cdr3_nt: TGTGCCAGCAGGAAGAACAACTACGAGCAGTACTTC

v_call: TRBV29-1
j_call: TRBJ1-2
clone_size: many
d_call: NA
cdr3_aa: CSVRGTSLYYGYTF
cdr3_nt: TGCAGCGTTCGCGGGACCTCGTTATACTATGGCTACACCTTC

v_call: TRBV6-6
j_call: TRBJ2-5
clone_size: NA
d_call: TRBD2
cdr3_aa: CASSYERTSGTETQYF
cdr3_nt: TGTGCCAGCAGTTACGAAAGGACTAGCGGGACGGAGACCCAGTACTTC

v_call: TRBV9
j_call: TRBJ1-3
clone_size: few
d_call: TRBD1
cdr3_aa: CASSGFTGTGGGRGNTIYF
cdr3_nt: TGTGCCAGCAGCGGCTTCACCGGGACAGGGGGCGGGCGAGGAAACACCATATATTTT

v_call: TRBV2
j_call: TRBJ2-5
clone_size: many
d_call: NA
cdr3_aa: CASSEQGLVETQYF
cdr3_nt: TGTGCCAGCAGTGAGCAGGGTCTAGTAGAGACCCAGTACTTC

v_call: TRBV6-5
j_call: TRBJ1-2
clone_size: few
d_call: NA
cdr3_aa: CASSYSRGGYDYTF
cdr3_nt: TGTGCCAGCAGTTACTCAAGAGGGGGGTATGACTACACCTTC

v_call: TRBV11-2
j_call: TRBJ1-5
clone_size: NA
d_call: TRBD1
cdr3_aa: CASSSGTGSHQPQHF
cdr3_nt: TGTGCCAGCAGCTCCGGGACAGGGAGTCATCAGCCCCAGCATTTT

v_call: TRBV6-5
j_call: TRBJ2-5
clone_size: many
d_call: NA
cdr3_aa: CASTGGVTQYF
cdr3_nt: TGTGCCAGCACCGGAGGGGTGACCCAGTACTTC

v_call: TRBV10-3
j_call: TRBJ2-5
clone_size: NA
d_call: TRBD1
cdr3_aa: CAISGGTGGYQETQYF
cdr3_nt: TGTGCCATCAGCGGAGGGACAGGGGGGTACCAAGAGACCCAGTACTTC

v_call: TRBV2
j_call: TRBJ1-4
clone_size: NA
d_call: NA
cdr3_aa: CASSEQGLRGTEKLFF
cdr3_nt: TGTGCCAGCAGTGAACAGGGGCTAAGGGGCACTGAAAAACTGTTTTTT

v_call: TRBV11-2
j_call: TRBJ1-3
clone_size: many
d_call: NA
cdr3_aa: CASSLSTSGNTIYF
cdr3_nt: TGTGCCAGCAGCTTATCTACCTCTGGAAACACCATATATTTT

v_call: TRBV5-1
j_call: TRBJ2-5
clone_size: many
d_call: NA
cdr3_aa: CASSVGQTQETQYF
cdr3_nt: TGCGCCAGCAGCGTAGGACAGACCCAAGAGACCCAGTACTTC

v_call: TRBV6-1
j_call: TRBJ1-4
clone_size: many
d_call: NA
cdr3_aa: CASSEAENEKLFF
cdr3_nt: TGTGCCAGCAGTGAAGCGGAAAATGAAAAACTGTTTTTT

v_call: TRBV7-9
j_call: TRBJ1-5
clone_size: many
d_call: NA
cdr3_aa: CASSPKGDTNQPQHF
cdr3_nt: TGTGCCAGCAGCCCCAAGGGGGATACCAATCAGCCCCAGCATTTT

v_call: TRBV25-1
j_call: TRBJ2-3
clone_size: NA
d_call: NA
cdr3_aa: CATSPDPRTDTQYF
cdr3_nt: TGTGCCACCTCCCCGGACCCCCGCACAGATACGCAGTATTTT

v_call: TRBV5-1
j_call: TRBJ2-5
clone_size: many
d_call: TRBD2
cdr3_aa: CASSPLAGVEPAETQYF
cdr3_nt: TGCGCCAGCAGTCCTTTGGCGGGAGTTGAGCCAGCTGAGACCCAGTACTTC

v_call: TRBV5-8
j_call: TRBJ1-2
clone_size: many
d_call: TRBD1
cdr3_aa: CASSLEGTGSRYGYTF
cdr3_nt: TGTGCCAGCAGCTTGGAAGGGACAGGATCCCGATATGGCTACACCTTC

v_call: TRBV19
j_call: TRBJ1-5
clone_size: many
d_call: TRBD1
cdr3_aa: CASSVQGAEQPQHF
cdr3_nt: TGTGCCAGTAGTGTACAGGGGGCAGAGCAGCCCCAGCATTTT

v_call: TRBV12-3/TRBV12-4
j_call: TRBJ2-5
clone_size: many
d_call: NA
cdr3_aa: CASSLVGDLQETQYF
cdr3_nt: TGTGCCAGCAGTTTAGTGGGGGACTTACAAGAGACCCAGTACTTC

v_call: TRBV7-2
j_call: TRBJ1-5
clone_size: many
d_call: TRBD1
cdr3_aa: CASSLRQGTGQPQHF
cdr3_nt: TGTGCCAGCAGCCTAAGACAGGGCACAGGGCAGCCCCAGCATTTT

v_call: TRBV2
j_call: TRBJ1-5
clone_size: NA
d_call: TRBD1
cdr3_aa: CASATGNKVEPQHF
cdr3_nt: TGTGCCAGCGCGACAGGGAACAAGGTTGAGCCCCAGCATTTT

v_call: TRBV12-3/TRBV12-4
j_call: TRBJ2-5
clone_size: NA
d_call: NA
cdr3_aa: CASRSGLEGGGTQYF
cdr3_nt: TGTGCCAGCAGATCCGGGCTCGAGGGAGGAGGGACCCAGTACTTC

v_call: TRBV19
j_call: TRBJ1-1
clone_size: many
d_call: TRBD1
cdr3_aa: CASSTRGQVTTEAFF
cdr3_nt: TGTGCCAGTAGTACGCGCGGACAGGTCACCACTGAAGCTTTCTTT

v_call: TRBV24-1
j_call: TRBJ2-2
clone_size: NA
d_call: TRBD2
cdr3_aa: CAASDFPGLAGTTGELFF
cdr3_nt: TGTGCCGCCAGTGATTTCCCGGGACTAGCGGGGACCACCGGGGAGCTGTTTTTT

v_call: TRBV5-1
j_call: TRBJ2-7
clone_size: many
d_call: NA
cdr3_aa: CASSLEGRGGYEQYF
cdr3_nt: TGCGCCAGCAGCTTGGAGGGCAGGGGTGGCTACGAGCAGTACTTC

v_call: TRBV5-1
j_call: TRBJ2-5
clone_size: NA
d_call: NA
cdr3_aa: CASSGGPNTGAYQETQYF
cdr3_nt: TGCGCCAGCAGCGGCGGTCCTAACACCGGGGCGTACCAAGAGACCCAGTACTTC

v_call: TRBV25-1
j_call: TRBJ1-4
clone_size: few
d_call: NA
cdr3_aa: CASSDASVGELF
cdr3_nt: TGTGCCAGCAGTGACGCGAGTGTGGGGGAGTTATTT

v_call: TRBV5-5
j_call: TRBJ1-2
clone_size: few
d_call: NA
cdr3_aa: CASSLLPQTNYGYTF
cdr3_nt: TGTGCCAGCAGCTTGCTCCCCCAGACCAACTATGGCTACACCTTC

v_call: TRBV4-1
j_call: TRBJ1-6
clone_size: many
d_call: NA
cdr3_aa: CASRTENSPLHF
cdr3_nt: TGCGCCAGCAGGACGGAAAATTCACCCCTCCACTTT

v_call: TRBV7-9
j_call: TRBJ1-1
clone_size: NA
d_call: NA
cdr3_aa: CASRGTGSSEAFF
cdr3_nt: TGTGCCAGCAGGGGCACAGGTTCATCTGAAGCTTTCTTT

v_call: TRBV24-1
j_call: TRBJ1-2
clone_size: many
d_call: NA
cdr3_aa: CATSDSINGYTF
cdr3_nt: TGTGCCACCAGTGATTCCATTAATGGCTACACCTTC

v_call: TRBV6-1
j_call: TRBJ1-5
clone_size: few
d_call: NA
cdr3_aa: CASSEGHRVDGNQPQHF
cdr3_nt: TGTGCCAGCAGTGAGGGTCACAGGGTTGATGGCAATCAGCCCCAGCATTTT

v_call: TRBV6-1
j_call: TRBJ1-2
clone_size: NA
d_call: TRBD1
cdr3_aa: CASSSPGQHYGYTF
cdr3_nt: TGTGCCAGCAGTTCGCCGGGACAGCATTATGGCTACACCTTC

v_call: TRBV12-3/TRBV12-4
j_call: TRBJ1-1
clone_size: few
d_call: NA
cdr3_aa: CASSPSAGALNTEAFF
cdr3_nt: TGTGCCAGCAGTCCTTCGGCAGGGGCCCTGAACACTGAAGCTTTCTTT

v_call: TRBV3-1
j_call: TRBJ2-7
clone_size: NA
d_call: NA
cdr3_aa: CASSQEVGSYEQYF
cdr3_nt: TGTGCCAGCAGCCAAGAGGTAGGGTCCTACGAGCAGTACTTC

v_call: TRBV7-9
j_call: TRBJ1-1
clone_size: many
d_call: TRBD1
cdr3_aa: CASSSSLDRGEAFF
cdr3_nt: TGTGCCAGCAGCTCAAGCCTAGACAGGGGCGAAGCTTTCTTT

v_call: TRBV25-1
j_call: TRBJ1-1
clone_size: NA
d_call: NA
cdr3_aa: CASSKDTPGGKAFF
cdr3_nt: TGTGCCAGCAGTAAGGACACCCCTGGGGGGAAAGCTTTCTTT

v_call: TRBV4-2
j_call: TRBJ1-1
clone_size: NA
d_call: TRBD1
cdr3_aa: CASSLRQGYTEASF
cdr3_nt: TGTGCCAGCAGCCTTCGACAGGGATACACTGAAGCTTCCTTT

v_call: TRBV5-6
j_call: TRBJ1-1
clone_size: many
d_call: NA
cdr3_aa: CASSKDWAANTEAFF
cdr3_nt: TGTGCCAGCAGCAAAGACTGGGCGGCGAACACTGAAGCTTTCTTT

v_call: TRBV29-1
j_call: TRBJ2-6
clone_size: NA
d_call: TRBD1
cdr3_aa: CSVLGQNTEAF
cdr3_nt: TGCAGCGTACTGGGACAGAACACTGAAGCTTTC

v_call: TRBV25-1
j_call: TRBJ2-7
clone_size: NA
d_call: NA
cdr3_aa: CARENGADYEQYF
cdr3_nt: TGTGCTAGAGAGAACGGGGCTGACTACGAGCAGTACTTC

v_call: TRBV29-1
j_call: TRBJ2-2
clone_size: many
d_call: NA
cdr3_aa: CSVARGEVNTGELFF
cdr3_nt: TGCAGCGTTGCTAGGGGCGAGGTGAACACCGGGGAGCTGTTTTTT

v_call: TRBV12-3/TRBV12-4
j_call: TRBJ2-7
clone_size: many
d_call: NA
cdr3_aa: CASSFRGYEQYF
cdr3_nt: TGTGCCAGCAGTTTTCGGGGCTACGAGCAGTACTTC